Presented here are 2 T cell receptor beta chains from one specimen sequenced in a study of CD8 T cells in Susac syndrome. RNA totalling roughly 0.45 to 1 ug underwent reverse transcription with random hexamers. TCRdb redid the calling of the immunoSEQ multiplex PCR reads with MiXCR, one entry per CDR3 protein. This table holds 200,000 to 250,000 distinct CDR3 sequences, more than 85% found once. Sequencing was performed on CD4+ T cells from PBMCs. The receptors were gathered from a human donor with multiple sclerosis.

The V call is TRBV21-1, the J call TRBJ2-6; TRBD1 is taken as the D call from the table, unchecked against the DNA. TRBV21-1 is annotated as a pseudogene. This CDR3 spans 18 amino acids. The CDR3 region is CASSNGQGRTSGANVLTF. The CDR3 region has the DNA TGTGCCAGCAGCAATGGACAGGGGAGGACCTCCGGGGCCAACGTCCTGACTTTC.

The CDR3 here is CSASRSVNTGELFF. CDR3 DNA: TGCAGTGCTAGTCGGAGCGTGAACACCGGGGAGCTGTTTTTT. This chain connects TRBV20-1 to TRBJ2-2; D uncertain. Trimming pared 3 bases from V and 1 base from J, leaving 9 bases between. The CDR3 extends over 14 amino acids. Germline V gene sequence: CDR1 DFQATT, CDR2 SNEGSKA (reference sequence).